This record concerns one TCR beta chain sequence. The sample is drawn from a study of blood T cell repertoires in COVID-19. Study-wide context: PBMCs, B-cell-depleted T cells, or T cells provided the cDNA or gDNA that made up the material.

Trimming cost V 1 base and J 4 bases, with 6 bases left between them. This CDR3 spans 13 amino acids. The V gene's germline CDR1 is LGHDT and CDR2 YNNKEL (reference sequence). Sequencing was performed with immunoSEQ multiplex PCR; in TCRdb, only in-frame clones are kept and a portion is missing. The data show under 150,000 clones, around four fifths seen once. The material sequenced was peripheral blood. The rearrangement joins TRBV3-1 (or the pseudogene TRBV3-2) to TRBJ2-3; D possibly corresponds to TRBD2 (5 bases). The source of this sequence is an elderly man with active or convalescent COVID-19. The CDR3 reads CASSQGTADTQYF. The CDR3 coding sequence is TGTGCCAGCAGCCAAGGGACTGCAGATACGCAGTATTTT.